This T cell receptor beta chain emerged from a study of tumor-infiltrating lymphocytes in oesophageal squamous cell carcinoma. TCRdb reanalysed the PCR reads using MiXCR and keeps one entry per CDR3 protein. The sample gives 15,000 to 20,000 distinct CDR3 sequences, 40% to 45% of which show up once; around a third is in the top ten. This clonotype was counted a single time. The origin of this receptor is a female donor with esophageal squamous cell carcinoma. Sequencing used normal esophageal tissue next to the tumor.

The CDR3 loop reads CASSSPPVLNEQYF. Written as DNA, the CDR3 is TGTGCCAGCAGCTCGCCCCCCGTATTAAACGAGCAGTACTTC. V and J are TRBV7-2 and TRBJ2-4; D is unresolved. Judging by the DNA end, TRBJ2-7 fits better; the J call may be wrong. The CDR3 runs to 14 residues. Per germline, CDR1 SGHTA and CDR2 FQGNSA.